The T cell receptor (beta chain) described here comes from a study of T cell responses to AZD1222 COVID-19 vaccine. Measured with immunoSEQ multiplex PCR; TCRdb has only the in-frame clones, and not every one. The profile shows 95,000 to 110,000 clones, 89% of them singletons. Turning to this clone: Its specificity is unknown.

Trimming removed 5 bases from V and 6 bases from J, with 8 bases in between. Germline lookup yields CDR1 MNHEY and CDR2 SMNVEV (reference sequence). The CDR3 contains 12 residues. General study points: Donors skewed white British and female; clonal diversity was possibly underestimated. Repertoire sampling was restricted to post-peak T cell response timepoints.

V is TRBV27 and J is TRBJ1-5; no definite D call. The receptor comes from an adult in good health. The starting material was peripheral blood, obtained on day 0 of AZD1222 vaccination. The CDR3 here is CASSPGSQPQHF. CDR3 DNA sequence: TGTGCCAGCAGTCCCGGGAGTCAGCCCCAGCATTTT.